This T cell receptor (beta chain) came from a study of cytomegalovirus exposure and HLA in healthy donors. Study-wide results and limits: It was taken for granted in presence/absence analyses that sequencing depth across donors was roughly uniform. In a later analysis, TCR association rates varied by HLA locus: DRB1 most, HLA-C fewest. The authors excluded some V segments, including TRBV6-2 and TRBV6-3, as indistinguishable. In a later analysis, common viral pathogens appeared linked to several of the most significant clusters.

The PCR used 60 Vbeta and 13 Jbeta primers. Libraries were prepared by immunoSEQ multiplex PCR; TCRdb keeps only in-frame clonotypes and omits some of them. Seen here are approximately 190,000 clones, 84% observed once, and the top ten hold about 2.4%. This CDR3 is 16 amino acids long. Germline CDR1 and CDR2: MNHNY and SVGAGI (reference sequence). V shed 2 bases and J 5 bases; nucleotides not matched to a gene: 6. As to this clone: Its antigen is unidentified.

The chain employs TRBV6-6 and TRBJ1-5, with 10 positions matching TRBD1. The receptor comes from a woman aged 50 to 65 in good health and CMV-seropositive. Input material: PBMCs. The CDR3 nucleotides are TGTGCCAGCAGTTACCTCGACAGGGGGCAGGATCAGCCCCAGCATTTT. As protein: CASSYLDRGQDQPQHF.